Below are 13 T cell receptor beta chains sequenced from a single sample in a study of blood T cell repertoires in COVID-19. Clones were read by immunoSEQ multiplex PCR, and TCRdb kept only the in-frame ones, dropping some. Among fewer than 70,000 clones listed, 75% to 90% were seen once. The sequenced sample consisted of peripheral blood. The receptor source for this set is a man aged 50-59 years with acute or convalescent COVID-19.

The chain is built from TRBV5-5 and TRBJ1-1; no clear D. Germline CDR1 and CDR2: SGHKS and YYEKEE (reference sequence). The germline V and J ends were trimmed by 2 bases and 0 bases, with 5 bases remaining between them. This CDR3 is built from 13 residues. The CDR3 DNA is TGTGCCAGCAGCTTTTCCATGAACACTGAAGCTTTCTTT. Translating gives CASSFSMNTEAFF.

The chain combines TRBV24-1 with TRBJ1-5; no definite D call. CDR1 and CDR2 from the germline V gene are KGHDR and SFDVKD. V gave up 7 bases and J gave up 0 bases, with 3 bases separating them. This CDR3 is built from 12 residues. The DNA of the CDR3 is TGTGCCACCAGCAATAGCAATCAGCCCCAGCATTTT. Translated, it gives CATSNSNQPQHF.

Written as DNA, the CDR3 is TGTGCCAGCAGCCGGGGGGGAGCGGTGGGCCCCACAGATACGCAGTATTTT. It codes for CASSRGGAVGPTDTQYF. The chain joins TRBV5-4 to TRBJ2-3; 8 positions match TRBD2. Trimming at V came to 4 bases and at J to 2 bases, leaving 12 bases not matched to a gene. Germline V gene data show CDR1 as SGHNT and CDR2 as YYREEE (reference sequence). The CDR3 has 17 amino acids.

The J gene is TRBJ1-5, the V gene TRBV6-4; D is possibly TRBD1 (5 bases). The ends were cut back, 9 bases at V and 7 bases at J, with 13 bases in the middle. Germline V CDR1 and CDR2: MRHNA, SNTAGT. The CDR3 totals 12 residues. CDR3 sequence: CASQGGGQPQHF. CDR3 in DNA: TGTGCCAGTCAGGGAGGTGGCCAGCCCCAGCATTTT.

The CDR3 spells CASSQDKETQYF. The CDR3, as DNA: TGTGCCAGCAGCCAAGATAAAGAGACCCAGTACTTC. J is TRBJ2-5 and V is TRBV3-1 (or the pseudogene TRBV3-2); no firm D call. The CDR3 sequence is 12 residues long. Germline CDR1 reads LGHDT; CDR2 reads YNNKEL (reference sequence). Trimming cost V 0 bases and J 3 bases, with 2 bases left between them.

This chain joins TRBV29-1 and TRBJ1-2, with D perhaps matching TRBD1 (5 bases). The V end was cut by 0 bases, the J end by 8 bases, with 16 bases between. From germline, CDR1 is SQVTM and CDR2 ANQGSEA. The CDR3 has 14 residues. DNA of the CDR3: TGCAGCGTTGAAGATAGGAGGGGTTTTGAGGGCTACACCTTC. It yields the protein CSVEDRRGFEGYTF. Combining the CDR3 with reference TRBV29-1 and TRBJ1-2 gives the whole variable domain SAVISQKPSRDICQRGTSLTIQCQVDSQVTMMFWYRQQPGQSLTLIATANQGSEATYESGFVIDKFPISRPNLTFSTLTVSNMSPEDSSIYLCSVEDRRGFEGYTFGSGTRLTVV.

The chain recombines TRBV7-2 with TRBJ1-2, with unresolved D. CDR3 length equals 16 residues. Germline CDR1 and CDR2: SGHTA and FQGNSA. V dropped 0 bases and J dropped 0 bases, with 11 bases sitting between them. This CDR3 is CASSLARQLANYGYTF. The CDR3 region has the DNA TGTGCCAGCAGCTTAGCGCGGCAGTTAGCTAACTATGGCTACACCTTC.

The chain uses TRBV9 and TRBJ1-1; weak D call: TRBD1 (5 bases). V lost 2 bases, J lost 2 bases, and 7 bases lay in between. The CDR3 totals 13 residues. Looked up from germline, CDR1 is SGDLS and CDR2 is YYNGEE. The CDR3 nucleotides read TGTGCCAGCAGCGTTCAGGGAAACACTGAAGCTTTCTTT. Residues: CASSVQGNTEAFF.

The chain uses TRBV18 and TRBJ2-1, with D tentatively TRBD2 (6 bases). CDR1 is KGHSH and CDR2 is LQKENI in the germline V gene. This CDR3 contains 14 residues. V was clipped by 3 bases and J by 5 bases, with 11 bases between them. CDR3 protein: CASSPGGGDNEQFF. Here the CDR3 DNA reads TGTGCCAGCTCACCGGGAGGAGGGGACAATGAGCAGTTCTTC.

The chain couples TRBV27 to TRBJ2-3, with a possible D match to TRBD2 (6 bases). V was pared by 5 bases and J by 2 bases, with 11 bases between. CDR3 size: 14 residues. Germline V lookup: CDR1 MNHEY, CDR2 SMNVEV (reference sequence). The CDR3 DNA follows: TGTGCCAGCAGTGACGGGGGAACCACAGATACGCAGTATTTT. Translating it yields CASSDGGTTDTQYF.

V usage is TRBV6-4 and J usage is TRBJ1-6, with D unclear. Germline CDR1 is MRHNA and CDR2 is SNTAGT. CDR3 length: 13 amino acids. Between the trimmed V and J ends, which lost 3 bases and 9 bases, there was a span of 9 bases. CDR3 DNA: TGTGCCAGCAGTGATCTAGTGCTTTCACCCCTCCACTTT. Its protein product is CASSDLVLSPLHF.

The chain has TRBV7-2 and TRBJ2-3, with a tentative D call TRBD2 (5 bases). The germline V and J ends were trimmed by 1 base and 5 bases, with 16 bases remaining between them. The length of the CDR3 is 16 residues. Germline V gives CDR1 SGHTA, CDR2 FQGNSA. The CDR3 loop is CASSLVLAREIDTQYF. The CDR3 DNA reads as TGTGCCAGCAGCTTAGTTCTGGCTAGGGAGATAGATACGCAGTATTTT.

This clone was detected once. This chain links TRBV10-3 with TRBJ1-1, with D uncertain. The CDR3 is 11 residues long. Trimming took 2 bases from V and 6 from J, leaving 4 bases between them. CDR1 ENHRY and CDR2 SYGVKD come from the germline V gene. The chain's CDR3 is CAISESAEAFF. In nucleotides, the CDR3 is TGTGCCATCAGTGAGAGCGCTGAAGCTTTCTTT.